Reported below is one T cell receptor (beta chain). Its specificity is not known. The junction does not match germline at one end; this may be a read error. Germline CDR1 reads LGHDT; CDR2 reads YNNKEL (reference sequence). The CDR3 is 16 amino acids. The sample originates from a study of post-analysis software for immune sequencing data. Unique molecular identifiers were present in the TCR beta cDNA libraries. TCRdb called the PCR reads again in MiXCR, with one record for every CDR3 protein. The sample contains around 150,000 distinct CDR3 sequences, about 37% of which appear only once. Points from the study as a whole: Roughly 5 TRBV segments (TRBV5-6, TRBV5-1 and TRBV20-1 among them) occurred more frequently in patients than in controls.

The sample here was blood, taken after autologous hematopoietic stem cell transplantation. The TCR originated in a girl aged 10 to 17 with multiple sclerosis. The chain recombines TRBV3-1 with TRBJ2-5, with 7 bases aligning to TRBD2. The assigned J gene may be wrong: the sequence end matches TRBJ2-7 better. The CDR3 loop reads CAGSQLPPGLTYEQYF. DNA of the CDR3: TGTGCCGGCAGCCAACTCCCTCCGGGACTAACCTACGAGCAGTACTTC.